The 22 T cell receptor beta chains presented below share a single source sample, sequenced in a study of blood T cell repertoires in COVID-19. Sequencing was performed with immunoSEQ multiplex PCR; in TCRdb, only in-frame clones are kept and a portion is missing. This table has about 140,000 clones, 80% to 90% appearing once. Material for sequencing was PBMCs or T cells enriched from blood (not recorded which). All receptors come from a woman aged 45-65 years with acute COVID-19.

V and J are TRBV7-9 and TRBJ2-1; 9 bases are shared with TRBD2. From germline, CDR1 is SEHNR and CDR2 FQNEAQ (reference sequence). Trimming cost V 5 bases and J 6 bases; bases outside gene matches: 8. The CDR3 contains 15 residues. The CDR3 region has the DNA TGTGCCAGCAGCGACACGGGTAGCGGGAGCAATGAGCAGTTCTTC. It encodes CASSDTGSGSNEQFF.

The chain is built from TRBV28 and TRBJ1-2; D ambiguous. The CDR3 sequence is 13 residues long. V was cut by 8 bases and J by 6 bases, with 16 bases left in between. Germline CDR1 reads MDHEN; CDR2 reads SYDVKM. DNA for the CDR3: TGTGCCAGCGTTGGGAGTGGGGAGGATGGCTACACCTTC. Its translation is CASVGSGEDGYTF.

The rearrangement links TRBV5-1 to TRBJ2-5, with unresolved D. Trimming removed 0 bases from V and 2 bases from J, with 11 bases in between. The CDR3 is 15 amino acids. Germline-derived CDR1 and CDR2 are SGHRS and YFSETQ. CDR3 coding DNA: TGCGCCAGCAGCTTGGTTACGGTGTTACAAGAGACCCAGTACTTC. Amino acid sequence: CASSLVTVLQETQYF.

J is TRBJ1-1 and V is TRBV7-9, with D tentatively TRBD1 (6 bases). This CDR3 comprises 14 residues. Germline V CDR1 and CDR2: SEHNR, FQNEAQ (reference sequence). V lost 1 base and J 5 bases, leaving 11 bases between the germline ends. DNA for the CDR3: TGTGCCAGCAGCTTAGACAGGGTAAGAACTGAAGCTTTCTTT. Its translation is CASSLDRVRTEAFF.

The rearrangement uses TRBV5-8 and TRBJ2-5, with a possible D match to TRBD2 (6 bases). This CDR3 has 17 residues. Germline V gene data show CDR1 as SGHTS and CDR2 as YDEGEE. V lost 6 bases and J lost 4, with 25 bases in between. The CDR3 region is CASTPPGGVHGRETQYF. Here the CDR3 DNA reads TGTGCCAGCACCCCACCAGGAGGAGTTCACGGGAGAGAGACCCAGTACTTC.

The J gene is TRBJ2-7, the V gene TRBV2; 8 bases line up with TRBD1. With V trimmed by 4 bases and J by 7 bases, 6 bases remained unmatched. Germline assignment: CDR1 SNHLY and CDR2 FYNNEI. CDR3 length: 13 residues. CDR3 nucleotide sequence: TGTGCCAGCAGTGTTAACAGGGGGACGGAGCAGTACTTC. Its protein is CASSVNRGTEQYF.

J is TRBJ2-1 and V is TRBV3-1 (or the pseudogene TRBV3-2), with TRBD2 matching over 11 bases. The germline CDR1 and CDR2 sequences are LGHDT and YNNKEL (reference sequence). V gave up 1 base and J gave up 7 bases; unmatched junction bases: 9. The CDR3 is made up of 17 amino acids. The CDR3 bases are TGTGCCAGCAGCCAAGGGTTCGGACTAGCGGGTGAAAATGAGCAGTTCTTC. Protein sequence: CASSQGFGLAGENEQFF.

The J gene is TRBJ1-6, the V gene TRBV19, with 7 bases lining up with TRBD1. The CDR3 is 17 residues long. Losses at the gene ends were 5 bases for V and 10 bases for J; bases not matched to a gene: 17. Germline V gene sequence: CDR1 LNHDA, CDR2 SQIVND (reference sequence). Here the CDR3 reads CASSPPWTGILRSPLHF. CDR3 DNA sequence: TGTGCCAGTAGTCCCCCATGGACAGGCATCCTTCGGTCACCCCTCCACTTT.

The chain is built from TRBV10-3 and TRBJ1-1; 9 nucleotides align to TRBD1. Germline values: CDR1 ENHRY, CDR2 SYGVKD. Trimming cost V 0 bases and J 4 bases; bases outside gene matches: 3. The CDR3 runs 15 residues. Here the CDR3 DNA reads TGTGCCATCAGTGAGTCGGACAGGGGTACCACTGAAGCTTTCTTT. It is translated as CAISESDRGTTEAFF.

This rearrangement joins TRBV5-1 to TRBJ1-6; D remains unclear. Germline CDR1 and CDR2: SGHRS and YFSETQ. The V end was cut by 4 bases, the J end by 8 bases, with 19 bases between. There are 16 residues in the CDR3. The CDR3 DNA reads TGCGCCAGCAGCCCGTATGCGGTCCTGGGAGATTCACCCCTCCACTTT. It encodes CASSPYAVLGDSPLHF.

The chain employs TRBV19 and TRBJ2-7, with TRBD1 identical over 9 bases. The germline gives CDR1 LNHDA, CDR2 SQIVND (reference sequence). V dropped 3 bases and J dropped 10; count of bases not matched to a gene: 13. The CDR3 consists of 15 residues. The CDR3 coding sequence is TGTGCCAGTAGTATTTCCGACCTACAGGGGGCGCGACAGTACTTC. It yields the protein CASSISDLQGARQYF.

CDR3 DNA sequence: TGTGCCAGCGGTCCCGGGACTCCTTCCGTAGATACGCAGTATTTT. Amino acid sequence: CASGPGTPSVDTQYF. The genes are TRBV27 and TRBJ2-3, with D perhaps TRBD2 (6 bases). The ends were cut back, 8 bases at V and 5 bases at J, with 20 bases in the middle. CDR3 length: 15 amino acids. In germline, CDR1 is MNHEY, CDR2 SMNVEV (reference sequence).

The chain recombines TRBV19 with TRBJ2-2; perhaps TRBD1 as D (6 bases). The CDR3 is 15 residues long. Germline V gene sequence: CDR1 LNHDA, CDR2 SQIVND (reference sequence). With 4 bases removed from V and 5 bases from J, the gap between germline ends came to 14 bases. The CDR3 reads CASSRGLMGTGELFF. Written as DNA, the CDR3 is TGTGCCAGTAGTAGGGGGCTGATGGGGACCGGGGAGCTGTTTTTT.

CDR3 loop: CASSLEARTSPGANVLTF. The CDR3 DNA sequence: TGTGCCAGCAGCTTAGAGGCTAGAACATCGCCTGGGGCCAACGTCCTGACTTTC. The chain links TRBV7-2 to TRBJ2-6; D not certain. Trimming took off 1 base at V and 2 bases at J, with 15 bases between the two ends. This CDR3 has 18 residues. Germline CDR1 reads SGHTA; CDR2 reads FQGNSA. Filled out from reference TRBV7-2 and TRBJ2-6, the complete variable domain reads GAGVSQSPSNKVTEKGKDVELRCDPISGHTALYWYRQSLGQGLEFLIYFQGNSAPDKSGLPSDRFSAERTGGSVSTLTIQRTQQEDSAVYLCASSLEARTSPGANVLTFGAGSRLTVL.

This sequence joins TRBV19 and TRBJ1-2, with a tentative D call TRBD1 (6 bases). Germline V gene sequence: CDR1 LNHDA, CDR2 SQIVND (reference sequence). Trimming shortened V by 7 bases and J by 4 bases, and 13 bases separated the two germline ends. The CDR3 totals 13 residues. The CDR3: CASTPLGAYGYTF. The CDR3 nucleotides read TGTGCCAGTACCCCCCTGGGGGCCTATGGCTACACCTTC.

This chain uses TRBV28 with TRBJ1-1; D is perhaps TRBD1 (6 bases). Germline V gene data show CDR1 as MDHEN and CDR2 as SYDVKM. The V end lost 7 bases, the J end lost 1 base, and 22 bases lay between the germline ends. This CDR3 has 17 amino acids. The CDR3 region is CASNPTRAGGANTEAFF. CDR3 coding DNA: TGTGCCAGCAACCCCACCCGGGCCGGGGGGGCGAACACTGAAGCTTTCTTT.

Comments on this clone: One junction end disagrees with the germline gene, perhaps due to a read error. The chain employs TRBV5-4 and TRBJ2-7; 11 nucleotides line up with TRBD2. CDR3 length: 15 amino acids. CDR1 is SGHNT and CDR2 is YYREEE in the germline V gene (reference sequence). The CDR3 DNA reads TGTGCCAGCAGGGGGGGACTAGCGGACTCCTACGGGCAGTACTTC. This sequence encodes CASRGGLADSYGQYF. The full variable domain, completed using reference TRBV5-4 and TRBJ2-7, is ETGVTQSPTHLIKTRGQQVTLRCSSQSGHNTVSWYQQALGQGPQFIFQYYREEENGRGNFPPRFSGLQFPNYSSELNVNALELDDSALYLCASRGGLADSYGQYFGPGTRLTVT.

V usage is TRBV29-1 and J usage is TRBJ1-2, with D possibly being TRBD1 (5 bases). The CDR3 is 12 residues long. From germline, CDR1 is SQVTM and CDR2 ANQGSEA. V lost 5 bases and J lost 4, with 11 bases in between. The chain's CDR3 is CSVRQGGYGYTF. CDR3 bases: TGCAGCGTTCGTCAGGGTGGCTATGGCTACACCTTC. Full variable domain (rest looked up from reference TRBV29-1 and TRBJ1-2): SAVISQKPSRDICQRGTSLTIQCQVDSQVTMMFWYRQQPGQSLTLIATANQGSEATYESGFVIDKFPISRPNLTFSTLTVSNMSPEDSSIYLCSVRQGGYGYTFGSGTRLTVV.

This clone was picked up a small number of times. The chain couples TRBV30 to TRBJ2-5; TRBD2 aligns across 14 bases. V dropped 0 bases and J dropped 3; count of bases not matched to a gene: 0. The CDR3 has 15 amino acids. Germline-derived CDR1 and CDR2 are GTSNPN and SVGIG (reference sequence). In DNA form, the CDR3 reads TGTGCCTGGAGTGTGGGACTAGCGGGAGAAGAGACCCAGTACTTC. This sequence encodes CAWSVGLAGEETQYF.

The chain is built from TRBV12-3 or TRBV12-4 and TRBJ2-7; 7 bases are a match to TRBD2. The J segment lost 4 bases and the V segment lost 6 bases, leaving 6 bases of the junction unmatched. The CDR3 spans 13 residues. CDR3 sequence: CASRFGLGYEQYF. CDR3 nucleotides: TGTGCCAGCAGATTCGGACTAGGATACGAGCAGTACTTC.

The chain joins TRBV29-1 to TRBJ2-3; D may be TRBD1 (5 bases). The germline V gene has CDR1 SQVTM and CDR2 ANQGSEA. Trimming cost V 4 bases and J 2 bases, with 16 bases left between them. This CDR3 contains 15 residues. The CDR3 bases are TGCAGCGTTGTTTTAGGGGATGGAGACACAGATACGCAGTATTTT. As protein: CSVVLGDGDTDTQYF.

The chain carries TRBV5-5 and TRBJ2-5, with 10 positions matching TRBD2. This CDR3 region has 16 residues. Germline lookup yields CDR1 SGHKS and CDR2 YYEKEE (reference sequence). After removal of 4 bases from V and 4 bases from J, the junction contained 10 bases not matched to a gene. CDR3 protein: CASSPTPAGGGETQYF. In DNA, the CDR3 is TGTGCCAGCAGCCCTACTCCAGCGGGAGGGGGAGAGACCCAGTACTTC.